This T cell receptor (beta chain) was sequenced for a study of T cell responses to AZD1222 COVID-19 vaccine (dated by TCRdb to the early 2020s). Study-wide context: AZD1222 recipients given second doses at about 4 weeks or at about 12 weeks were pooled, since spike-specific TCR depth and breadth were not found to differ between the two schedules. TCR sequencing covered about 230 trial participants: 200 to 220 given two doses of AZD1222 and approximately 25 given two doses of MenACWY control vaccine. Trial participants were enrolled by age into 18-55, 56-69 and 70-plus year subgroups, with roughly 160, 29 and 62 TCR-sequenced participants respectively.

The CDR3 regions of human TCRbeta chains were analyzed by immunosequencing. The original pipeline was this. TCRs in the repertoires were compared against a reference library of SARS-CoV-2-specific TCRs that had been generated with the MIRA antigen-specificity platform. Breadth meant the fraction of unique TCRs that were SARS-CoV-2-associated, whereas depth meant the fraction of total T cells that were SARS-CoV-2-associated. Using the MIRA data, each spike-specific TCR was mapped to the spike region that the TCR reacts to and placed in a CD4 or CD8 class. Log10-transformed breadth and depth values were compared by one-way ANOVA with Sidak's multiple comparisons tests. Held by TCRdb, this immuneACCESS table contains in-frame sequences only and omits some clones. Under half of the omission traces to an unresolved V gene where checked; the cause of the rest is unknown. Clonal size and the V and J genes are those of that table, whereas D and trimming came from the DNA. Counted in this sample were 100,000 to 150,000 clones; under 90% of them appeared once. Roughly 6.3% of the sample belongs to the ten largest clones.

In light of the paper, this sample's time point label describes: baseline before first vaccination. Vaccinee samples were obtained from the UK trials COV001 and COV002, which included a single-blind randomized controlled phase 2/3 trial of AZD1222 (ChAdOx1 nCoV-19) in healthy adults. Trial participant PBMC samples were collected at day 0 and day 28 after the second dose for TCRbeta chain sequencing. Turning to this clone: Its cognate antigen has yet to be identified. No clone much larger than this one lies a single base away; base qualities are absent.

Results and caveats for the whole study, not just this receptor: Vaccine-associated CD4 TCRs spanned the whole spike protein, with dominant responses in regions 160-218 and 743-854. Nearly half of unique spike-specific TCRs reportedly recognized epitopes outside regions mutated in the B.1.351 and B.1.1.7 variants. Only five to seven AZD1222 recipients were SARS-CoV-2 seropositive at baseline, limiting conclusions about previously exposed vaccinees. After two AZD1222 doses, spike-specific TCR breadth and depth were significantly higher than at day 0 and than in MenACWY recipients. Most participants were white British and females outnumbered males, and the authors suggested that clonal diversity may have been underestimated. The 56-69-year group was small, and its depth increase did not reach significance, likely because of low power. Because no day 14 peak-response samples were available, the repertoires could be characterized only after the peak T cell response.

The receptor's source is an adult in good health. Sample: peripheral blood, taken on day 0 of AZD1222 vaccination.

This receptor has the CDR3 CASSQGTGGYEQYF. The DNA reads as follows: TGTGCCAGCAGCCAAGGGACAGGAGGCTACGAGCAGTACTTC. The sequence links TRBV14 to TRBJ2-7, and 7 junctional nucleotides match TRBD1. V is cut back by 1 base and J by 3 bases, with 3 bases in the junction unmatched. Inclusive of the bounding cysteine and phenylalanine, the CDR3 is 14 residues long. The only DNA kept is the CDR3, 42 bases in frame from the first base. CDR1 is given as SGHDN and CDR2 as FVKESK, both from the germline V gene.